The rows below give T cell receptor beta chains drawn from one sample of a study of cytomegalovirus exposure and HLA in healthy donors. The method was immunoSEQ multiplex PCR; TCRdb's version includes in-frame clones alone and lacks a portion of them. This repertoire shows some 130,000 clones, approximately 87% found once; its top ten account for just under 3%. The sample consisted of PBMCs. Every receptor here comes from a man aged 18 to 29 in good health and CMV-seronegative. The CDR3 runs from the conserved cysteine through the conserved F or W.

TRBJ1-2	TRBV2	CASTPGQTNYGYTF
TRBJ2-7	TRBV6-5	CASSYSPGQGYEQYF
TRBJ1-4	TRBV14	CASSLRGGTNEKLFF
TRBJ2-7	TRBV7-9	CASSSGPTGNEQYF
TRBJ1-2	TRBV2	CASSPGQGRQGEGGYTF
TRBJ2-7	TRBV30	CAWRGTGGATFNF
TRBJ1-2	TRBV28	CASSLGDRGPYGYTF
TRBJ2-1	TRBV7-2	CASSLGLAGNNEQFF
TRBJ1-6	TRBV28	CASSRFNWGEETYNSPLHF
TRBJ1-2	TRBV2	CASSPETDGYTF
TRBJ2-1	TRBV5-1	CASSGQPENEQFF
TRBJ1-1	TRBV5-4	CASSLGGDRAEAFF
TRBJ2-3	TRBV27	CASRREWLTDTQYF
TRBJ1-2	TRBV18	CASSRQDRVLDYGYTF
TRBJ1-1	TRBV6-5	CASSYSIGRSNTEAFF
TRBJ1-1	TRBV6-6	CASITTGGAENTEAFF
TRBJ1-2	TRBV30	CAWTRGQGYGYTF
TRBJ2-5	TRBV5-5	CASSLGGAQETQYF
TRBJ1-4	TRBV5-4	CASSWGGKTTNEKLFF
TRBJ2-3	TRBV2	CARSRGDTQYF
TRBJ1-5	TRBV6-5	CASRKRGQPQHF
TRBJ2-1	TRBV5-1	CASSPRGSGGADEQFF
TRBJ2-1	TRBV13	CASSFGRKSYNEQFF
TRBJ1-1	TRBV7-2	CASSLNRVNTEAFF
TRBJ2-7	TRBV25-1	CASSDAGTGGSHEQYF
TRBJ2-7	TRBV5-1	CASSLGTGTYEQYF
TRBJ2-2	TRBV6-5	CASSSGAGELFF
TRBJ1-2	TRBV2	CASSETSGTGGSLGYGYTF
TRBJ1-4	TRBV29-1	CSVETDNEKLFF
TRBJ2-3	TRBV15	CATSISPYTQYF
TRBJ2-1	TRBV5-1	CASSLGGGPYNEQFF
TRBJ1-1	TRBV1	CTSSQDAPENTEAFF
TRBJ2-7	TRBV27	CASGGTPLYEQYF
TRBJ2-5	TRBV7-8	CASSLEPSQGSQYF
TRBJ2-5	TRBV15	CATRGRGTSGQETQYF
TRBJ1-3	TRBV5-5	CASSSQLQASSGNTIYF
TRBJ1-5	TRBV28	CASNPTPGNQPQHF
TRBJ1-2	TRBV19	CASSLRDSYTF
TRBJ2-7	TRBV7-8	CASSLVTRDSFYEQYF
TRBJ2-1	TRBV28	CASRVRSPYNEQFF
TRBJ2-1	TRBV12-2	CASRLHRVTYNEQFF
TRBJ1-2	TRBV7-2	CASSSGSTF
TRBJ2-1	TRBV4-3	CASSPRPPGEDNEQFF
TRBJ1-2	TRBV29-1	CSVEGRGRNYGYTF
TRBJ2-7	TRBV27	CASRLAGGSLYEQYF